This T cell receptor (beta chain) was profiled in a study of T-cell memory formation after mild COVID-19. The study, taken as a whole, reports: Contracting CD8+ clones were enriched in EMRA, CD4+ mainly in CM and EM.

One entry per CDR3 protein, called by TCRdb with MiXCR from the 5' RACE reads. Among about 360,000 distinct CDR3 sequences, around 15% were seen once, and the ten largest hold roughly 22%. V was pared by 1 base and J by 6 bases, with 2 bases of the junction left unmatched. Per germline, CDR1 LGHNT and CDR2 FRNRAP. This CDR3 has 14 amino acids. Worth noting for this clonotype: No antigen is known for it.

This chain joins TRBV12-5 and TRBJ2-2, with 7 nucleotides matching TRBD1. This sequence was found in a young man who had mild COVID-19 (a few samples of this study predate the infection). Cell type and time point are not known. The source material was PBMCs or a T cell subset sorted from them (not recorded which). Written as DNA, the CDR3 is TGTGCTAGTGGTTTGGGACAGGGCTCCGGGGAGCTGTTTTTT. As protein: CASGLGQGSGELFF.